The clone carrying this T cell receptor beta chain came up many times. Among ophthalmopathy patients, the Clinical Activity Score reached at least 3, the NOSPECS grade reached at least 4, and duration remained under 3 months. The study based diagnoses on clinical symptoms, serum thyroxine and TRAb, thyroid ultrasound and orbital computed tomography. Amplified regions were TCR beta CDR3 sequences from RNA transcripts. HTBI primers drove first-round RT-PCR of the TCR CDR3. TCRdb re-called the multiplex PCR reads through MiXCR, storing one row per CDR3 protein. The sample lists 300,000 to 500,000 distinct CDR3 sequences; about an eighth were seen once. This sample was taken from a study of T cells in Graves' hyperthyroidism and ophthalmopathy. This CDR3 comprises 16 residues. The V gene end was trimmed by 2 bases and the J gene end by 4 bases; junction bases not matched to a gene: 6. Germline V lookup: CDR1 SGHTA, CDR2 FQGTGA.

The source material was blood. This chain uses TRBV7-3 with TRBJ2-3, with 10 bases that match TRBD2. This receptor was taken from a man aged 45-65 years with Graves' ophthalmopathy. The DNA for the CDR3 is TGTGCCAGCAGCTTAGGCCTAGCGGGAGTGTCAGATACGCAGTATTTT. It translates to CASSLGLAGVSDTQYF.